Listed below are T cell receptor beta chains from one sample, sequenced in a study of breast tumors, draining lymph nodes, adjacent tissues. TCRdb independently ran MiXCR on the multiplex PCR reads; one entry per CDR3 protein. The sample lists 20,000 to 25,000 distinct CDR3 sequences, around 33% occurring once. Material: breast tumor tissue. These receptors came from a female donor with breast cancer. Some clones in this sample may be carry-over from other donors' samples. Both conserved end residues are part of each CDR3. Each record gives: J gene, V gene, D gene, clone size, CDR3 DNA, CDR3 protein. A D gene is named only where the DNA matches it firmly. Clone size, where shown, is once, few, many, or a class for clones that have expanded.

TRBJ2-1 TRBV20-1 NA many TGCAGTGCTAGTCCCTCATCCTTTGATGAGCAGTTCTTC CSASPSSFDEQFF
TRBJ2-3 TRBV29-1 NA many TGCAGCGGTATTAAGGGGGATACGCAGTATTTT CSGIKGDTQYF
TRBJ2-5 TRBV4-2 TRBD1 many TGTGCCAGCAGCCAATACTATGGGACAGGGCTACAAGAGACCCAGTACTTC CASSQYYGTGLQETQYF
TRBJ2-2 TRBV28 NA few TGTGCCAGCAGTTTATACAGGGACGCCGGGGAGCTGTTTTTT CASSLYRDAGELFF
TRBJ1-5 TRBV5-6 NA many TGTGCCAGCAGCTTGTTCGGCAGTAGTATTCAGCCCCAGCATTTT CASSLFGSSIQPQHF
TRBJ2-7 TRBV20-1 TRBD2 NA TGCAGTGCTAGAGAAGGGACTAGCGGGAACCAATGGTCCCTGAGGTCCTTACGCGAGCAGTACTTC CSAREGTSGNQWSLRSLREQYF
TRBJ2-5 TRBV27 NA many TGTGCCAGCAGTATAACAGGCGGTCAAGAGACCCAGTACTTC CASSITGGQETQYF
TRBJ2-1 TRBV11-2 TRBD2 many TGTGCCAGCAGCTTAGGAGCGGGAAGGCCCTACAATGAGCAGTTCTTC CASSLGAGRPYNEQFF
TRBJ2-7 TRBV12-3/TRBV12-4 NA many TGTGCCAGCACCAGACAGCCCTACGAGCAGTACTTC CASTRQPYEQYF
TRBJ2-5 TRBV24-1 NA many TGTGCCACCAGTGATTTGCCGGGCAGACAAGAGACCCAGTACTTC CATSDLPGRQETQYF
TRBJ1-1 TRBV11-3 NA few TGTGCCAGCAGCCCCTACGGGGGGGACAAGCATGAAGCTTTCTTT CASSPYGGDKHEAFF
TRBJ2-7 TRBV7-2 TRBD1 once TGTGCCAGCAGCTTGGGACAGGGGGCGTACGAGCAGTACTTC CASSLGQGAYEQYF
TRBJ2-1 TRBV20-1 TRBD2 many TGCAGTGCTAGAGGTACTAGCGGGATATATGAGCAGTTCTTC CSARGTSGIYEQFF
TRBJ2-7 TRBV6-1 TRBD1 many TGTGCCAGCAGCCCGACAGGGTTGTCTTCCTACGAGCAGTACTTC CASSPTGLSSYEQYF
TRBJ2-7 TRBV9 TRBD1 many TGTGCCAGCAGCGTAGGAGGGACAGGGTTGGAAGAGCAGTACTTC CASSVGGTGLEEQYF
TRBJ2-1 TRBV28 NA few TGTGCCAGCAGTCCAACTGGAGGGATTCAAGAGCAGTTCTTC CASSPTGGIQEQFF
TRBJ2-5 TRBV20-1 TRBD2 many TGCAGTGCTTGGACTAGCGGGAGCGGACAGACCCAGTACTTC CSAWTSGSGQTQYF
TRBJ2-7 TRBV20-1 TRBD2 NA TGCAGTGCCTTCCGACTAGCGGGAAGGTACGAGCAGTACTTC CSAFRLAGRYEQYF
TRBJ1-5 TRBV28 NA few TGTGCCAGCAGTTTTAGGGCTAATCAGCCCCAGCATTTT CASSFRANQPQHF
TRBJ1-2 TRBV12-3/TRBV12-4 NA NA TGTGCCAGCAGCCCAGAGGCCGGATACTATGGCTACACCTTC CASSPEAGYYGYTF
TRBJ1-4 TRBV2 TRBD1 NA TGTGCCAGCAGTGACCGTACAGGGGTTAATGAAAAACTGTTTTTT CASSDRTGVNEKLFF
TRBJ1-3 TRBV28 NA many TGTGCAGTGTTGAGCTCTGGAAACACCATATATTTT CAVLSSGNTIYF
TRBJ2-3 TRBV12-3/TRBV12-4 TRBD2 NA TGTGCCAGCAGTCACGGGACTAGCGGGAGCGCAGATACGCAGTATTTT CASSHGTSGSADTQYF